This paragraph reports one TCR beta chain. Indicated time point: newly diagnosed GD, antithyroid drugs for less than 3 months. Construction of the TCR library relied on RNA isolated from PBMCs. These data originate in a study of regulatory T cells in long-lasting Graves disease. V shed 7 bases, J shed 2 bases, and the junction held 7 bases outside the gene matches. The CDR3 contains 14 residues. Germline values: CDR1 DFQATT, CDR2 SNEGSKA (reference sequence). To make TCR beta libraries, researchers used iRepertoire HTBI primers and Arm-PCR of CDR3 regions. TCRdb used MiXCR to reprocess the multiplex PCR reads, holding one entry per CDR3 protein. The table records fewer than 650,000 distinct CDR3 sequences, approximately 15% of them present only once. These data also formed part of another study, on T cells in Graves' hyperthyroidism and ophthalmopathy. That paper notes: The authors' 13 V-J model separated ophthalmopathy from stable hyperthyroidism.

This TCR was sampled from a woman in her 30s with Graves disease. The sequencing here drew on peripheral blood mononuclear cells (PBMCs), taken at new diagnosis, from a patient treated with antithyroid drugs. The V gene is TRBV20-1, the J gene TRBJ2-7, with TRBD1 matching 11 bases. The CDR3 region has the DNA TGCAGTGGTACCGGGACAGGGGGTGCCTACGAGCAGTACTTC. As protein: CSGTGTGGAYEQYF.